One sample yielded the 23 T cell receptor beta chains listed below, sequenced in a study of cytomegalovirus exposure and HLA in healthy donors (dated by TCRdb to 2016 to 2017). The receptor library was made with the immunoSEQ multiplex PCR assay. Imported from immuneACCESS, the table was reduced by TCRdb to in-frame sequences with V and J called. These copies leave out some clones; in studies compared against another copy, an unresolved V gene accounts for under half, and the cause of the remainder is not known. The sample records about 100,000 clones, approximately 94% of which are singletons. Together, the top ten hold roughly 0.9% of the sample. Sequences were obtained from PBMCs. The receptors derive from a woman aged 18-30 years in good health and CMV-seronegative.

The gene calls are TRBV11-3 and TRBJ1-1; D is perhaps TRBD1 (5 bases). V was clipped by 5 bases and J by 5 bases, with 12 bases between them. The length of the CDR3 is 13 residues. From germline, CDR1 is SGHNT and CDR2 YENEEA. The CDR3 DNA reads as TGTGCCAGCAGCATAAACCGGGGGACTGAAGCTTTCTTT. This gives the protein CASSINRGTEAFF.

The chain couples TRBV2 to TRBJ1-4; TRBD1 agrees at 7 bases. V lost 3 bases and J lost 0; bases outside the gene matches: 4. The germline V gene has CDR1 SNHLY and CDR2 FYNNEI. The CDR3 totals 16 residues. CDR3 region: CASSDPGQATNEKLFF. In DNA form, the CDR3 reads TGTGCCAGCAGTGACCCAGGACAGGCAACTAATGAAAAACTGTTTTTT.

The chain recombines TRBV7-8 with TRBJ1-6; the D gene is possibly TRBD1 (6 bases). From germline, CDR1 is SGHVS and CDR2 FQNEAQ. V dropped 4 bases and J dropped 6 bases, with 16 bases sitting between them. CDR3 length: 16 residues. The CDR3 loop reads CASSWGQISPNSPLHF. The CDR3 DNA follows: TGTGCCAGCAGCTGGGGACAAATCTCCCCTAATTCACCCCTCCACTTT.

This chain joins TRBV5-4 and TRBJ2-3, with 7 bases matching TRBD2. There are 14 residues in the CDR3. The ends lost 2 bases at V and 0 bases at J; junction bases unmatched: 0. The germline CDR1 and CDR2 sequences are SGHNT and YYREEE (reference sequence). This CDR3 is CASSFSGSTDTQYF. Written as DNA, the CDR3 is TGTGCCAGCAGCTTTAGCGGGAGCACAGATACGCAGTATTTT.

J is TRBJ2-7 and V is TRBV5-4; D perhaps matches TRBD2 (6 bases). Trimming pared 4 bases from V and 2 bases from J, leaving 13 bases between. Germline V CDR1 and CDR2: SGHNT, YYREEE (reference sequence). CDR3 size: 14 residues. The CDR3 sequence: CASSHDGGTYEQYF. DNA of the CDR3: TGTGCCAGCAGCCACGACGGCGGGACCTACGAGCAGTACTTC.

CDR3 sequence reads: CASSPPGQDYEQYF. The CDR3 region has the DNA TGTGCCAGCTCACCACCCGGACAAGACTACGAGCAGTACTTC. J is TRBJ2-7 and V is TRBV18; D is possibly TRBD1 (5 bases). Looked up from germline, CDR1 is KGHSH and CDR2 is LQKENI. The CDR3 totals 14 residues. Trimming shortened V by 0 bases and J by 3 bases, and 9 bases separated the two germline ends.

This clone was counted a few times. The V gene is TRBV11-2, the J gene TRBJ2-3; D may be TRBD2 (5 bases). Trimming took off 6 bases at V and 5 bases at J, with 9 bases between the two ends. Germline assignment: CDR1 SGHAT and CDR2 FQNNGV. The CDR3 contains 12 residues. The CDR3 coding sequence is TGTGCCAGCAGTGGAGGAGGAGATACGCAGTATTTT. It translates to CASSGGGDTQYF.

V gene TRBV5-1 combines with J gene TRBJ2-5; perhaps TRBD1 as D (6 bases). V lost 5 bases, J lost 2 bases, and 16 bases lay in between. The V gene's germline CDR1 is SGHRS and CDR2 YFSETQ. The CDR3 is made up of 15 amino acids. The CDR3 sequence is CASSSRTERQETQYF. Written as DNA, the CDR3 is TGCGCCAGCAGTTCTCGGACAGAACGTCAAGAGACCCAGTACTTC.

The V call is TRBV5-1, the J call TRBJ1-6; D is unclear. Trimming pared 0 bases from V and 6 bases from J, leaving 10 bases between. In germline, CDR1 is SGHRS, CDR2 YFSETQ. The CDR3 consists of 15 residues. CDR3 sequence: CASSLDGSFNSPLHF. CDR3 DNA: TGCGCCAGCAGCTTGGATGGCAGTTTTAATTCACCCCTCCACTTT.

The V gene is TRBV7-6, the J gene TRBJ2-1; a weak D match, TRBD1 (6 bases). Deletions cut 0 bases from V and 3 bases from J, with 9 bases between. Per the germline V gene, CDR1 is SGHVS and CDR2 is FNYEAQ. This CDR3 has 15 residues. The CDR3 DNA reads TGTGCCAGCAGCTTAGCTGGGGGCCTCTACAATGAGCAGTTCTTC. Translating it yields CASSLAGGLYNEQFF.

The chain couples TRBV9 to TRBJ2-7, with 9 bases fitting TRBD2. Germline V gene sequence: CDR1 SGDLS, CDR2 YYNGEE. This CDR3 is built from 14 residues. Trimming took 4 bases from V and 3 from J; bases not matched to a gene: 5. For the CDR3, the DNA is TGTGCCAGCAGCCCACGACTAGCGGACTACGAGCAGTACTTC. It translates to CASSPRLADYEQYF. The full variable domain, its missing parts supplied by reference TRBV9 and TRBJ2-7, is DSGVTQTPKHLITATGQRVTLRCSPRSGDLSVYWYQQSLDQGLQFLIQYYNGEERAKGNILERFSAQQFPDLHSELNLSSLELGDSALYFCASSPRLADYEQYFGPGTRLTVT.

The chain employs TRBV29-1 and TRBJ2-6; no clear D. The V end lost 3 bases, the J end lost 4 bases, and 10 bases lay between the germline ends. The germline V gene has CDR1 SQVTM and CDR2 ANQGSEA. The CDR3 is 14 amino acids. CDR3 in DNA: TGCAGCGTTGAGGAGCCATCCGGGGCCAACGTCCTGACTTTC. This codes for CSVEEPSGANVLTF.

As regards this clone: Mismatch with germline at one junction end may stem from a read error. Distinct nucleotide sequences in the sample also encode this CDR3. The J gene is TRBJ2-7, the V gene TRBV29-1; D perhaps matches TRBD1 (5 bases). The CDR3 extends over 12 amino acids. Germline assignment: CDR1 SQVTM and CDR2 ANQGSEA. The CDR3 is CSVELTDYEQYF. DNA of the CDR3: TGCAGCGTTGAATTGACAGATTACGAGCAGTACTTT.

The CDR3 DNA sequence: TGTGCCAGCAGTACCCTAGCGGGAGATTATAATGAGCAGTTCTTC. As protein: CASSTLAGDYNEQFF. V and J are TRBV25-1 and TRBJ2-1; 10 nucleotides agree with TRBD2. Germline V CDR1 and CDR2: MGHDK, SYGVNS. The CDR3 sequence is 15 residues long. V was clipped by 5 bases and J by 7 bases; unmatched bases: 8.

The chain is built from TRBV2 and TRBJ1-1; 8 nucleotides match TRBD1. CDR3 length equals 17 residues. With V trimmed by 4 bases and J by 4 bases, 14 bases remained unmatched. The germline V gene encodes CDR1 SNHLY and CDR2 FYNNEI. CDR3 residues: CASSVTMGQAPGTEAFF. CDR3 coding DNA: TGTGCCAGCAGTGTTACGATGGGACAGGCTCCGGGCACTGAAGCTTTCTTT.

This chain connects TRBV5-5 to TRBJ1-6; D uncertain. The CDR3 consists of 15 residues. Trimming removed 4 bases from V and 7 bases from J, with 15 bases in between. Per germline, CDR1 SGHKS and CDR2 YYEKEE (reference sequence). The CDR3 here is CASSEQPLPNSPLHF. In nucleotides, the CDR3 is TGTGCCAGCAGCGAACAGCCCCTACCCAATTCACCCCTCCACTTT. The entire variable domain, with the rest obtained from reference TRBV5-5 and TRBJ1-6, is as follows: DAGVTQSPTHLIKTRGQQVTLRCSPISGHKSVSWYQQVLGQGPQFIFQYYEKEERGRGNFPDRFSARQFPNYSSELNVNALLLGDSALYLCASSEQPLPNSPLHFGNGTRLTVT.

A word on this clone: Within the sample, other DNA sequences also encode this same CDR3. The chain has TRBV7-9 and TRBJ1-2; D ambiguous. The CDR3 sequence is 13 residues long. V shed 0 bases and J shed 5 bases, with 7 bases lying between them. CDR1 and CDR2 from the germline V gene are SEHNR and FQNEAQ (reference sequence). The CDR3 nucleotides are TGTGCCAGCAGCTTAGCGGGCTCTTATGGCTACACCTTC. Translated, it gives CASSLAGSYGYTF.

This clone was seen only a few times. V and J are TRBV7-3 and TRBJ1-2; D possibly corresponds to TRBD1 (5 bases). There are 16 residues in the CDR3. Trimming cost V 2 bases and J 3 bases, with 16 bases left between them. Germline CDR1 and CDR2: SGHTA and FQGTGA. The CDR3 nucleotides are TGTGCCAGCAGCTTAGGGGGGACCAATGTTTACTATGGCTACACCTTC. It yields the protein CASSLGGTNVYYGYTF.

CDR3 residues: CASSLGIAGAGGSVYEQYF. The CDR3 coding sequence is TGCGCCAGCAGCTTGGGAATAGCGGGAGCGGGAGGTAGCGTCTACGAGCAGTACTTC. The chain employs TRBV5-1 and TRBJ2-7; 9 bases fit TRBD2. This CDR3 is built from 19 residues. V was pared by 0 bases and J by 3 bases, with 16 bases of the junction left unmatched. Germline CDR1 and CDR2: SGHRS and YFSETQ.

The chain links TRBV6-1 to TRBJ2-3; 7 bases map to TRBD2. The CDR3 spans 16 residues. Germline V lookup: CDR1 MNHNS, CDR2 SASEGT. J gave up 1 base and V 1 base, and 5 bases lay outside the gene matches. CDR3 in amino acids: CASSEGIRGGTDTQYF. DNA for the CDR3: TGTGCCAGCAGTGAAGGTATACGGGGGGGCACAGATACGCAGTATTTT.

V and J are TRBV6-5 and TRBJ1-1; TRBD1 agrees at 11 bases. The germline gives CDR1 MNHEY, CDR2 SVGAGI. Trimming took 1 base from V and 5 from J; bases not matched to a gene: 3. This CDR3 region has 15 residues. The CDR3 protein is CASSYWGQGVTEAFF. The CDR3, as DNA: TGTGCCAGCAGTTACTGGGGACAGGGGGTAACTGAAGCTTTCTTT.

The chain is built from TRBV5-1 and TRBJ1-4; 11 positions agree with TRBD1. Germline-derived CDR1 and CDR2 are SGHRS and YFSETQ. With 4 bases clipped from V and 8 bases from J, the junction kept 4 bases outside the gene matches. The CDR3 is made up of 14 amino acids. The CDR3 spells CASSRTGGEEKLFF. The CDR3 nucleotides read TGCGCCAGCAGCCGGACAGGGGGCGAGGAAAAACTGTTTTTT.

CDR3 protein: CASSLAGTSTEAFF. In DNA, the CDR3 is TGTGCCAGCAGCTTAGCTGGGACATCCACTGAAGCTTTCTTT. The chain has TRBV7-2 and TRBJ1-1; weak D call: TRBD1 (6 bases). Germline lookup yields CDR1 SGHTA and CDR2 FQGNSA. Trimming left V 0 bases short and J 4 bases short, with 9 bases between. This CDR3 comprises 14 residues.